The entry below gives a single T cell receptor (beta chain) sequence along with its context. Which antigen it targets is not known. No base qualities exist here, and no much larger clone lies one base off it. The sample comes from a study of shared T cell receptors in the human thymus (dated by TCRdb to the early 2020s). For context, the study as a whole: The study investigated the way shared, self-reactive T-cell receptor alpha chains are produced in the human thymus.

Reading from cysteine to phenylalanine, the CDR3 counts 17 amino acids. Only CDR3 DNA remains: 51 bases, in frame from the first base. From a lookup of the germline V gene, CDR1 and CDR2 are MGHRA and YSYEKL. V loses 0 bases, J loses 4 bases, and the germline ends lie 15 bases apart. The library came from the immunoSEQ multiplex PCR assay. Not all clones reach the TCRdb copy of this immuneACCESS table, which keeps in-frame sequences only. Checked studies attribute under half of the gap to unresolved V genes and leave the rest unexplained. This sample holds roughly 700,000 clones; 85% to 90% were observed only once. The top ten constitute around 0.0099% of the sample. This sample also appeared in a second study, on human thymus T cells. The second study, in turn, reports: Immunologically healthy infants undergoing open corrective cardiac surgery for congenital heart defects in Finland were used as donors. Thymus tissue was collected as surgical resects that were removed during corrective cardiac surgery. Usage of V and J gene segments appeared to be biased in both the thymic and the peripheral blood repertoires. According to the related research, thymic TCR repertoires were highly overlapping among unrelated individuals. TCR alpha and beta repertoires from roughly eight infant thymus samples and a few related peripheral blood samples were characterized in the study. Donor ages ranged from about 6 to 244 days, and the cohort comprised about six male and two female infants. After being mechanically released from the tissue, thymocytes were kept at -70 degrees C in pellets of about 8.5-32 million cells. A QIAsymphony instrument was used to extract genomic DNA from the frozen cell pellets. Using the immunoSEQ multiplex PCR assay, the TCRB and TCRAD loci were amplified from a standardized quantity of quality-controlled genomic DNA. The amplicons covered the V(D)J region and were long enough to include the CDR3 and to identify the V and J genes. Amplicon sequencing was performed on an Illumina platform through the commercial immunoSEQ service. Primer bias and sequencing errors were corrected as previously described, and TCRAD and TCRB definitions were based on the IMGT database. Repertoires were analysed with immunoSEQ Analyzer 3.0 and VDJTools, covering basic statistics, V/J segment usage, diversity estimates, rarefaction and pairwise overlap. To estimate diversity, the Chao1, ChaoE, Efron-Thisted, Shannon and inverse Simpson indices were applied, and diversity was also estimated on datasets down-sampled to the smallest sample. Repertoire overlap was determined by strict matching of CDR3 nucleotide sequence, V gene and J gene, and Jaccard-based multidimensional scaling clustering was applied. Thymus samples yielded on average around 800,000 unique TCRB clonotypes, compared with some 89,000 from blood samples.

The V gene is TRBV4-1 and the J gene is TRBJ2-2; the D gene remains uncertain. The TCR comes from a boy younger than two with a congenital heart defect. Donor details come from another sample of the same person, matched by shared clones. What was sequenced was thymocytes. The CDR3 corresponds to CASSQDSLRHFTGELFF. The DNA is TGCGCCAGCAGCCAAGACTCCCTCCGACATTTCACCGGGGAGCTGTTTTTT.